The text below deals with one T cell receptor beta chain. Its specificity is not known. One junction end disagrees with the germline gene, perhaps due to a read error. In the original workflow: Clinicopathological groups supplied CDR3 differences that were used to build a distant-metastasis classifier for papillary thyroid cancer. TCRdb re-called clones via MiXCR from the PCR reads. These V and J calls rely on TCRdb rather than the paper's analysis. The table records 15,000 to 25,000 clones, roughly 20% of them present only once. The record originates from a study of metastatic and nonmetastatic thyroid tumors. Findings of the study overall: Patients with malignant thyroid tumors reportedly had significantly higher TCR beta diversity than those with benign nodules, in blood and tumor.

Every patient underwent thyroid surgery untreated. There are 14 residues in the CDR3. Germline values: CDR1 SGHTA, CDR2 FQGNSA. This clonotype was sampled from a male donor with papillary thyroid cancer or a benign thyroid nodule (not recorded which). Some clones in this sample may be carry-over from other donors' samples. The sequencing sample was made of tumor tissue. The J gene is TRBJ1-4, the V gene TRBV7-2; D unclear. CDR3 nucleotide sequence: TGTGCCGGCAGCTTGTTCAGCCCTAATGAAAAACTGTTTTTT. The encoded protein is CAGSLFSPNEKLFF.